These 17 T cell receptor beta chains share one sample of origin, sequenced in a study of PD-L1 blockade in urothelial cancer. The method was immunoSEQ multiplex PCR; TCRdb's version includes in-frame clones alone and lacks a portion of them. In the table there are 70,000 to 75,000 clones, about 89% of which are singletons. Material: PBMCs, obtained around atezolizumab (anti-PD-L1) treatment. These receptors were taken from a man aged 55 to 69 with urothelial cancer.

The J gene is TRBJ2-7, the V gene TRBV6-6; 8 bases line up with TRBD2. This CDR3 has 16 amino acids. V trimming: 2 bases; J trimming: 3 bases; junction bases outside the gene matches: 9. Germline V CDR1 and CDR2: MNHNY, SVGAGI (reference sequence). The CDR3 loop reads CASSYTGYSGDYEQYF. CDR3 DNA: TGTGCCAGCAGTTACACCGGATATAGCGGGGACTACGAGCAGTACTTC.

This clone was found a few times. The V and J genes are TRBV19 and TRBJ2-1; 9 bases fit TRBD1. V dropped 0 bases and J dropped 4; count of bases not matched to a gene: 1. The CDR3 length is 15 residues. Looked up from germline, CDR1 is LNHDA and CDR2 is SQIVND (reference sequence). Here the CDR3 reads CASSIEGTGYNEQFF. The CDR3 DNA reads as TGTGCCAGTAGTATAGAGGGGACAGGGTACAATGAGCAGTTCTTC.

V and J are TRBV5-1 and TRBJ2-7; 11 nucleotides agree with TRBD2. There are 15 residues in the CDR3. Per the germline V gene, CDR1 is SGHRS and CDR2 is YFSETQ. V gave up 2 bases and J gave up 3 bases; unmatched junction bases: 4. CDR3 sequence: CASSLLAGVFYEQYF. The CDR3 bases are TGCGCCAGCAGCTTACTAGCGGGAGTTTTCTACGAGCAGTACTTC.

This clone was picked up one time. V usage is TRBV7-6 and J usage is TRBJ2-3, with D possibly being TRBD2 (5 bases). This CDR3 region has 17 residues. The V end lost 2 bases, the J end lost 4 bases, and 19 bases lay between the germline ends. Germline V gene sequence: CDR1 SGHVS, CDR2 FNYEAQ. Here the CDR3 reads CASSLRSTGMNADTQYF. In nucleotides, the CDR3 is TGTGCCAGCAGCTTAAGGTCGACGGGAATGAACGCAGATACGCAGTATTTT.

The chain joins TRBV2 to TRBJ1-4, with a tentative D call TRBD1 (6 bases). Between the trimmed V and J ends, which lost 7 bases and 4 bases, there was a span of 13 bases. Germline V gene sequence: CDR1 SNHLY, CDR2 FYNNEI. The CDR3 is 14 amino acids. The CDR3 is CASKSGTYNEKLFF. The CDR3, as DNA: TGTGCCAGCAAGAGTGGGACATATAATGAAAAACTGTTTTTT.

This chain links TRBV28 with TRBJ2-7, with 7 bases lining up with TRBD1. Germline CDR1 and CDR2: MDHEN and SYDVKM. Trimming cost V 5 bases and J 4 bases; bases outside gene matches: 5. This CDR3 comprises 13 residues. The CDR3 sequence: CASSLGTVYEQYF. CDR3 DNA sequence: TGTGCCAGCAGTCTGGGGACAGTTTACGAGCAGTACTTC.

In this sample, this clone turned up a few times. The chain combines TRBV12-5 with TRBJ1-1; tentative D call: TRBD1 (5 bases). V dropped 6 bases and J dropped 5 bases, with 19 bases sitting between them. The V gene's germline CDR1 is LGHNT and CDR2 FRNRAP. CDR3 length: 15 amino acids. CDR3 nucleotide sequence: TGTGCTAGTGGGGGGACCTCGGGCGGGGGTACTGAAGCTTTCTTT. This encodes CASGGTSGGGTEAFF.

V is TRBV7-2 and J is TRBJ2-5; 10 nucleotides line up with TRBD1. Germline CDR1 SGHTA, CDR2 FQGNSA. The CDR3 covers 14 residues. V was pared by 3 bases and J by 5 bases, with 3 bases of the junction left unmatched. CDR3 DNA: TGTGCCAGCAGCTTGAGACAGGGGGCGGAGACCCAGTACTTC. Its protein product is CASSLRQGAETQYF.

The rearrangement uses TRBV2 and TRBJ1-3, with 8 bases fitting TRBD1. The CDR3 loop spans 15 amino acids. CDR1 and CDR2 (germline): SNHLY, FYNNEI. J gave up 1 base and V 6 bases, and 5 bases lay outside the gene matches. The CDR3 is CASSAGQVSGNTIYF. The CDR3 DNA sequence: TGTGCCAGCAGCGCGGGACAGGTGTCTGGAAACACCATATATTTT.

The chain has TRBV10-1 and TRBJ2-7; 9 nucleotides line up with TRBD1. After removal of 6 bases from V and 5 bases from J, the junction contained 8 bases not matched to a gene. Germline V gives CDR1 WNHNN, CDR2 SYGVQD (reference sequence). The CDR3 contains 14 residues. CDR3 DNA sequence: TGCGCCAGCAGCGGAGGGGGGACAGGGAACGAGCAGTACTTC. Translating it yields CASSGGGTGNEQYF.

The J gene is TRBJ1-1, the V gene TRBV9; D is possibly TRBD1 (6 bases). The germline CDR1 and CDR2 sequences are SGDLS and YYNGEE. The CDR3 has 14 amino acids. V was cut by 0 bases and J by 5 bases, with 11 bases left in between. Written as DNA, the CDR3 is TGTGCCAGCAGCGTAGCAGAGGGGACAACTGAAGCTTTCTTT. Its translation is CASSVAEGTTEAFF.

The V call is TRBV5-1, the J call TRBJ2-5; 7 bases map to TRBD2. Germline loops: CDR1 SGHRS, CDR2 YFSETQ. The CDR3 is 13 amino acids. The ends lost 4 bases at V and 5 bases at J; junction bases unmatched: 5. The CDR3, as DNA: TGCGCCAGCAGCCCCGTGGGGGGGGAGACCCAGTACTTC. This gives the protein CASSPVGGETQYF.

V is TRBV4-1 and J is TRBJ2-1, with a tentative D call TRBD1 (6 bases). V lost 1 base, J lost 6 bases, and 7 bases lay in between. Per the germline V gene, CDR1 is MGHRA and CDR2 is YSYEKL. This CDR3 region has 13 residues. Here the CDR3 DNA reads TGCGCCAGCAGCCAAGTCAGGGGCAATGAGCAGTTCTTC. It specifies CASSQVRGNEQFF.

The rearrangement links TRBV9 to TRBJ2-5; tentatively, D is TRBD1 (6 bases). CDR3 length: 14 residues. V was trimmed by 3 bases and J by 5 bases, leaving 14 bases between them. Germline CDR1 and CDR2: SGDLS and YYNGEE. For the CDR3, the DNA is TGTGCCAGCAGCGGATACAGGGACGTGGAGACCCAGTACTTC. This translates into CASSGYRDVETQYF.

The gene calls are TRBV11-2 and TRBJ2-7, with 8 bases lining up with TRBD2. With V trimmed by 2 bases and J by 3 bases, 6 bases remained unmatched. The CDR3 runs to 15 residues. Germline V CDR1 and CDR2: SGHAT, FQNNGV. The chain's CDR3 is CASSLRASGFYEQYF. As DNA, the CDR3 is TGTGCCAGCAGCTTACGGGCTAGCGGGTTCTACGAGCAGTACTTC. Using reference TRBV11-2 and TRBJ2-7 for the parts outside the CDR3, the full variable domain is EAGVAQSPRYKIIEKRQSVAFWCNPISGHATLYWYQQILGQGPKLLIQFQNNGVVDDSQLPKDRFSAERLKGVDSTLKIQPAKLEDSAVYLCASSLRASGFYEQYFGPGTRLTVT.

V is TRBV7-2 and J is TRBJ1-1; D might be TRBD1 (5 bases). The V and J ends lost 2 bases and 4 bases respectively, with 14 bases between them. The CDR3 length is 15 residues. Germline V gene data show CDR1 as SGHTA and CDR2 as FQGNSA. CDR3 sequence: CASSLTGTGGTEAFF. For the CDR3, the DNA is TGTGCCAGCAGCTTAACCGGGACGGGAGGCACTGAAGCTTTCTTT. Combining the CDR3 with reference TRBV7-2 and TRBJ1-1 gives the whole variable domain GAGVSQSPSNKVTEKGKDVELRCDPISGHTALYWYRQSLGQGLEFLIYFQGNSAPDKSGLPSDRFSAERTGGSVSTLTIQRTQQEDSAVYLCASSLTGTGGTEAFFGQGTRLTVV.

J is TRBJ2-2 and V is TRBV6-5, with 7 bases identical to TRBD2. This CDR3 comprises 15 residues. The germline gives CDR1 MNHEY, CDR2 SVGAGI. Trimming at V came to 6 bases and at J to 0 bases, leaving 4 bases not matched to a gene. The CDR3 sequence: CASRNGGANTGELFF. CDR3 nucleotides: TGTGCCAGCAGGAATGGGGGGGCGAACACCGGGGAGCTGTTTTTT.